Presented here are 23 T cell receptor beta chains from one specimen sequenced in a study of shared clonotypes between healthy human individuals. The method was immunoSEQ multiplex PCR; TCRdb's version includes in-frame clones alone and lacks a portion of them. This table has 450,000 to 500,000 clones, over 65% appearing once. The specimen was PBMCs. These receptors were taken from a middle-aged woman in good health. Some clones in this sample may be carry-over from other donors' samples.

This chain joins TRBV5-1 and TRBJ2-7; 7 bases line up with TRBD2. Germline-derived CDR1 and CDR2 are SGHRS and YFSETQ. V lost 0 bases and J lost 4; bases outside the gene matches: 4. The CDR3 consists of 14 residues. The CDR3 spells CASSLAVGGYEQYF. CDR3 coding DNA: TGCGCCAGCAGCTTGGCTGTGGGAGGGTACGAGCAGTACTTC.

As regards this clone: In the same sample, other DNA sequences code for this CDR3. V and J are TRBV9 and TRBJ2-5, with TRBD2 as a possible D gene (5 bases). Trimming stripped 0 bases from V and 1 base from J, with 7 bases between. Germline loops: CDR1 SGDLS, CDR2 YYNGEE. This CDR3 region has 14 residues. CDR3 in DNA: TGTGCCAGCAGCGTAGGGAGGACCCAAGAGACCCAGTACTTC. Translated, it gives CASSVGRTQETQYF.

This chain links TRBV6-4 with TRBJ1-5, with D tentatively TRBD1 (5 bases). The germline V and J ends were trimmed by 10 bases and 15 bases, with 16 bases remaining between them. CDR1 MRHNA and CDR2 SNTAGT come from the germline V gene. This CDR3 is built from 10 residues. The CDR3 nucleotides read TGTGCCACCCGGACCGGGGGGTTGCATTTT. This sequence encodes CATRTGGLHF.

The chain joins TRBV20-1 to TRBJ1-2, with a possible D match to TRBD1 (5 bases). Trimming pared 7 bases from V and 4 bases from J, leaving 7 bases between. Germline V gives CDR1 DFQATT, CDR2 SNEGSKA (reference sequence). The CDR3 is made up of 10 amino acids. This CDR3 is CSGQLYGYTF. CDR3 DNA: TGCAGTGGACAGCTCTATGGCTACACCTTC.

The chain links TRBV2 to TRBJ1-2, with D uncertain. With 2 bases removed from V and 8 bases from J, the gap between germline ends came to 12 bases. CDR1 is SNHLY, CDR2 FYNNEI, per germline. CDR3 length equals 13 residues. CDR3 protein: CASSEMVKGGYTF. The CDR3 bases are TGTGCCAGCAGTGAAATGGTGAAGGGCGGCTACACCTTC.

The rearrangement uses TRBV30 and TRBJ1-4, with D unresolved. CDR1 is GTSNPN, CDR2 SVGIG, per germline (reference sequence). The CDR3 consists of 13 residues. The V and J ends lost 3 bases and 10 bases respectively, with 15 bases between them. As DNA, the CDR3 is TGTGCCTGGAGCGTCGACAATGCCGGAAAACTGTTTTTT. Amino acid sequence: CAWSVDNAGKLFF.

CDR3 in amino acids: CASRKGGDYGYTF. The CDR3 bases are TGTGCCAGCCGTAAGGGGGGGGACTATGGCTACACCTTC. The rearrangement links TRBV28 to TRBJ1-2; D possibly corresponds to TRBD1 (6 bases). CDR3 size: 13 residues. CDR1 and CDR2 from the germline V gene are MDHEN and SYDVKM. The V end was cut by 8 bases, the J end by 3 bases, with 13 bases between.

The gene calls are TRBV28 and TRBJ2-1, with 12 nucleotides matching TRBD2. The CDR3 runs 15 residues. Looked up from germline, CDR1 is MDHEN and CDR2 is SYDVKM. The junction had 6 bases not matched to a gene; V was cut back by 3 bases and J by 9 bases. Here the CDR3 DNA reads TGTGCCAGCAGTTTTGGCACTAGCGGGAGGACTGAGCAGTTCTTC. It encodes CASSFGTSGRTEQFF.

The chain couples TRBV28 to TRBJ2-5, with D possibly TRBD2 on 5 matching bases. Trimming removed 7 bases from V and 5 bases from J, with 17 bases in between. The CDR3 loop spans 14 amino acids. Germline V lookup: CDR1 MDHEN, CDR2 SYDVKM. The CDR3 reads CASTLTSGWETQYF. DNA for the CDR3: TGTGCCAGCACCCTCACGTCGGGGTGGGAGACCCAGTACTTC.

This chain links TRBV4-1 with TRBJ2-7, with D tentatively TRBD2 (6 bases). The CDR3 consists of 15 residues. Trimming removed 4 bases from V and 2 bases from J, with 15 bases in between. The germline CDR1 and CDR2 sequences are MGHRA and YSYEKL. In nucleotides, the CDR3 is TGCGCCAGCAGCCTTCGGGATAGCGGAACCTACGAGCAGTACTTC. Translated: CASSLRDSGTYEQYF.

The chain uses TRBV5-1 and TRBJ1-4; D is unresolved. CDR3 length: 14 amino acids. The V end lost 0 bases, the J end lost 10 bases, and 13 bases lay between the germline ends. The V gene's germline CDR1 is SGHRS and CDR2 YFSETQ. This chain's CDR3 is CASSLAGQASKLFF. Written as DNA, the CDR3 is TGCGCCAGCAGCTTGGCCGGGCAGGCCTCAAAACTGTTTTTT.

The chain carries TRBV6-1 and TRBJ2-7; maybe TRBD1 (5 bases). V was trimmed by 7 bases and J by 1 base, leaving 17 bases between them. Germline CDR1 and CDR2: MNHNS and SASEGT. The CDR3 length is 15 residues. The CDR3 DNA reads as TGTGCCAGCACTACGTCTTTTCAGGGATCCTACGAGCAGTACTTC. Translated: CASTTSFQGSYEQYF.

This clone showed up just once. The chain employs TRBV5-4 and TRBJ1-1; D uncertain. CDR3 length: 13 amino acids. The V end lost 2 bases, the J end lost 1 base, and 6 bases lay between the germline ends. Per germline, CDR1 SGHNT and CDR2 YYREEE (reference sequence). The CDR3 region has the DNA TGTGCCAGCAGCTTATCGCCGAACACTGAAGCTTTCTTT. The encoded protein is CASSLSPNTEAFF.

Remarks on this clone: At one boundary the junction diverges from the germline segment, which might be a read error. The chain combines TRBV7-7 with TRBJ2-1, with 15 positions matching TRBD2. The V gene's germline CDR1 is SSHAT and CDR2 FNYEAQ (reference sequence). The CDR3 is 16 amino acids. Here the CDR3 reads CASSPRTSGRVGEQFF. The CDR3 DNA follows: TGTGCTAGCAGCCCGAGGACTAGCGGGAGGGTCGGTGAGCAGTTCTTC.

The chain uses TRBV28 and TRBJ2-7; D gene unclear. Germline CDR1 reads MDHEN; CDR2 reads SYDVKM. V was clipped by 6 bases and J by 5 bases, with 11 bases between them. The CDR3 runs 12 residues. Here the CDR3 DNA reads TGTGCCAGCAGCCCAAACTGGGACGAGCAGTACTTC. Its protein is CASSPNWDEQYF.

A note on this clone: Being one base from a much bigger clone, this may be a read error. The chain combines TRBV29-1 with TRBJ2-5, with TRBD2 matching 9 bases. CDR1 and CDR2 (germline): SQVTM, ANQGSEA. The length of the CDR3 is 12 residues. The CDR3 loop reads CGGTSFGETQYF. In DNA, the CDR3 is TGCGGCGGGACTAGCTTTGGAGAGACCCAGTACTTC.

This clone occurred once. The chain has TRBV10-2 and TRBJ1-5; 9 bases are a match to TRBD1. After removal of 3 bases from V and 1 base from J, the junction contained 4 bases not matched to a gene. The CDR3 is 16 amino acids. Germline V gene data show CDR1 as WSHSY and CDR2 as SAAADI. CDR3 loop: CASSETGGSSNQPQHF. The DNA of the CDR3 is TGCGCCAGCAGTGAAACAGGGGGCTCGAGCAATCAGCCCCAGCATTTT.

The gene calls are TRBV6-6 and TRBJ1-3; no firm D call. Germline V gives CDR1 MNHNY, CDR2 SVGAGI (reference sequence). The CDR3 has 15 amino acids. Trimming shortened V by 2 bases and J by 0 bases, and 8 bases separated the two germline ends. The CDR3 sequence is CASSYRWSSGNTIYF. The DNA for the CDR3 is TGTGCCAGCAGTTACCGGTGGAGCTCTGGAAACACCATATATTTT.

This clone appeared a few times. The rearrangement links TRBV2 to TRBJ1-1; no firm D call. From germline, CDR1 is SNHLY and CDR2 FYNNEI. The CDR3 runs to 12 residues. The V and J ends lost 6 bases and 4 bases respectively, with 9 bases between them. CDR3 residues: CASRTHTTEAFF. The CDR3 region has the DNA TGTGCCAGCAGGACCCATACCACTGAAGCTTTCTTT.

The chain recombines TRBV5-1 with TRBJ1-3; 7 bases fit TRBD1. Germline V gene data show CDR1 as SGHRS and CDR2 as YFSETQ. CDR3 length equals 16 residues. Trimming took 3 bases from V and 0 from J; bases not matched to a gene: 6. CDR3 in amino acids: CASSWDSSSSGNTIYF. The CDR3 region has the DNA TGCGCCAGCAGCTGGGACAGTTCGAGCTCTGGAAACACCATATATTTT.

This chain connects TRBV2 to TRBJ2-7; D gene ambiguous. Germline CDR1 and CDR2: SNHLY and FYNNEI. The CDR3 is 13 amino acids. The V end lost 0 bases, the J end lost 6 bases, and 9 bases lay between the germline ends. CDR3 sequence: CASSEAVVSEQYF. CDR3 in DNA: TGTGCCAGCAGTGAAGCGGTTGTTTCCGAGCAGTACTTC.

This clone was recorded at least ten times. The chain joins TRBV29-1 to TRBJ2-7; 10 bases agree with TRBD1. The CDR3 covers 15 residues. V lost 1 base, J lost 5 bases, and 8 bases stayed unmatched. Germline V gene sequence: CDR1 SQVTM, CDR2 ANQGSEA. CDR3 residues: CSVEARDRGFNEQYF. The DNA for the CDR3 is TGCAGCGTTGAAGCCCGGGACAGGGGTTTCAACGAGCAGTACTTC.

The chain employs TRBV5-1 and TRBJ1-3; D is uncertain. Trimming took 0 bases from V and 4 from J, leaving 11 bases between them. The CDR3 runs to 15 residues. CDR1 SGHRS and CDR2 YFSETQ come from the germline V gene. CDR3 DNA: TGCGCCAGCAGCTTGGGTTCGGGAGCGGGAAACACCATATATTTT. This gives the protein CASSLGSGAGNTIYF.